This passage covers 30 T cell receptor beta chains from one sample sequenced in a study of blood T cell repertoires in COVID-19. The data were produced by immunoSEQ multiplex PCR, yet TCRdb's version contains in-frame clones alone and is incomplete. The top ten hold 20% to 25% of the sample, which has roughly 16,000 clones, about four fifths seen once. Material for sequencing was peripheral blood. The receptors shown here come from an elderly man with active COVID-19.

V is TRBV5-1 and J is TRBJ2-2, with 8 nucleotides matching TRBD2. Trimming removed 0 bases from V and 6 bases from J; junction bases left unmatched: 10. From germline, CDR1 is SGHRS and CDR2 YFSETQ. This CDR3 is built from 17 residues. Here the CDR3 reads CASSLVIAGTSAGELFF. In nucleotides, the CDR3 is TGCGCCAGCAGCTTGGTAATAGCGGGAACGAGCGCCGGGGAGCTGTTTTTT.

V gene TRBV27 combines with J gene TRBJ2-6, with TRBD1 identical over 9 bases. CDR1 MNHEY and CDR2 SMNVEV come from the germline V gene (reference sequence). This CDR3 is 17 amino acids long. Trimming removed 2 bases from V and 0 bases from J; junction bases left unmatched: 2. CDR3 nucleotides: TGTGCCAGCAGTTTAACAGGGGGCCACTCTGGGGCCAACGTCCTGACTTTC. Translated, it gives CASSLTGGHSGANVLTF.

The chain has TRBV28 and TRBJ2-1, with D perhaps TRBD1 (5 bases). V gave up 9 bases and J gave up 5 bases, with 11 bases separating them. Germline-derived CDR1 and CDR2 are MDHEN and SYDVKM. This CDR3 contains 12 residues. CDR3: CASLGLNNEQFF. As DNA, the CDR3 is TGTGCCAGTCTGGGGCTGAACAATGAGCAGTTCTTC.

The chain couples TRBV28 to TRBJ1-6; TRBD1 might be the D (5 bases). CDR1 is MDHEN and CDR2 is SYDVKM in the germline V gene. V was clipped by 8 bases and J by 10 bases, with 18 bases between them. The length of the CDR3 is 14 residues. This CDR3 reads CASGLTGRWSPLHF. In nucleotides, the CDR3 is TGTGCCAGCGGATTAACAGGTCGCTGGTCACCCCTCCACTTT. Filled out from reference TRBV28 and TRBJ1-6, the complete variable domain reads DVKVTQSSRYLVKRTGEKVFLECVQDMDHENMFWYRQDPGLGLRLIYFSYDVKMKEKGDIPEGYSVSREKKERFSLILESASTNQTSMYLCASGLTGRWSPLHFGNGTRLTVT.

In the case of this clone: Sequence at one end of the junction differs from germline and may be a read error. The chain links TRBV4-1 to TRBJ1-5, with TRBD1 matching 8 bases. The CDR3 spans 13 residues. Germline CDR1 reads MGHRA; CDR2 reads YSYEKL. This chain's CDR3 is CARSRQGRQPQHF. As DNA, the CDR3 is TGCGCCCGCAGCCGACAGGGGCGACAGCCCCAGCATTTT.

This clone was recorded once. V and J are TRBV3-1 (or the pseudogene TRBV3-2) and TRBJ2-2, with D maybe TRBD1 (5 bases). Germline assignment: CDR1 LGHDT and CDR2 YNNKEL (reference sequence). With 2 bases removed from V and 7 bases from J, the gap between germline ends came to 8 bases. The CDR3 is made up of 13 amino acids. The chain's CDR3 is CASSQQGLGELFF. DNA of the CDR3: TGTGCCAGCAGCCAACAGGGTCTCGGGGAGCTGTTTTTT.

This clone ranks as hyperexpanded (1% or more). The rearrangement joins TRBV19 to TRBJ2-6; 8 bases are shared with TRBD2. The CDR3 length is 18 residues. Germline lookup yields CDR1 LNHDA and CDR2 SQIVND (reference sequence). The V segment lost 7 bases and the J segment 3 bases; nucleotides outside the gene matches: 14. The CDR3 region has the DNA TGTGCCAGTACCCCGCGGGGGGTCGCGGGAAGTGGGGCCAACGTCCTGACTTTC. Its translation is CASTPRGVAGSGANVLTF. The full variable domain, its missing parts supplied by reference TRBV19 and TRBJ2-6, is DGGITQSPKYLFRKEGQNVTLSCEQNLNHDAMYWYRQDPGQGLRLIYYSQIVNDFQKGDIAEGYSVSREKKESFPLTVTSAQKNPTAFYLCASTPRGVAGSGANVLTFGAGSRLTVL.

The chain links TRBV6-2 or TRBV6-3 to TRBJ2-7; D is uncertain. In germline, CDR1 is MNHEY, CDR2 SVGEGT. CDR3 size: 13 residues. Deletions cut 5 bases from V and 3 bases from J, with 11 bases between. The CDR3 DNA reads TGTGCCAGCAGTAGGTCACAGCTCTACGAGCAGTACTTC. Its protein is CASSRSQLYEQYF.

The rearrangement uses TRBV18 and TRBJ1-3; possibly TRBD1 for D (5 bases). This CDR3 contains 15 residues. The V gene lost 6 bases and the J gene lost 2 bases, with 14 bases spanning the gap. Germline CDR1 KGHSH, CDR2 LQKENI. The CDR3 loop is CASSPQGNTGNTIYF. The DNA for the CDR3 is TGTGCCAGCTCGCCCCAGGGTAATACTGGAAACACCATATATTTT.

The chain joins TRBV28 to TRBJ2-5; TRBD2 agrees at 7 bases. This CDR3 comprises 12 residues. Germline CDR1 reads MDHEN; CDR2 reads SYDVKM. J lost 3 bases, V lost 7 bases, and 2 bases had no gene match. In DNA, the CDR3 is TGTGCCAGCAAGAGCGGGGAAGAGACCCAGTACTTC. This encodes CASKSGEETQYF.

This sequence joins TRBV27 and TRBJ1-5, with D possibly matching TRBD1 (6 bases). CDR3 size: 17 residues. Per germline, CDR1 MNHEY and CDR2 SMNVEV (reference sequence). V lost 3 bases to trimming and J lost 0 bases, with 15 bases between them. The CDR3 sequence is CASSLRGGQASNQPQHF. CDR3 in DNA: TGTGCCAGCAGTTTGAGGGGGGGACAAGCTAGCAATCAGCCCCAGCATTTT.

The V and J genes are TRBV27 and TRBJ2-1; 12 positions match TRBD2. CDR1 is MNHEY, CDR2 SMNVEV, per germline (reference sequence). V was pared by 5 bases and J by 8 bases, with 16 bases of the junction left unmatched. CDR3 size: 18 residues. CDR3 amino acids: CASSLQRLAGGGVDEQFF. The CDR3 bases are TGTGCCAGCAGTCTCCAACGCCTAGCGGGAGGGGGGGTTGATGAGCAGTTCTTC.

J is TRBJ2-7 and V is TRBV6-2 or TRBV6-3; weak D call: TRBD1 (6 bases). The germline V gene has CDR1 MNHEY and CDR2 SVGEGT. CDR3 length: 16 amino acids. V was shortened by 6 bases and J by 0 bases, with 18 bases between the two germline ends. The CDR3 nucleotides are TGTGCCAGCAGCCCGACAGGCCACCTAAGCTCCTACGAGCAGTACTTC. Its protein is CASSPTGHLSSYEQYF.

The genes are TRBV28 and TRBJ2-7, with D maybe TRBD2 (5 bases). Trimming shortened V by 6 bases and J by 3 bases, and 21 bases separated the two germline ends. CDR1 MDHEN and CDR2 SYDVKM come from the germline V gene. CDR3 length: 16 residues. CDR3 loop: CASRGLGSRGVYEQYF. CDR3 coding DNA: TGTGCCAGCAGGGGATTAGGGTCTCGGGGAGTCTACGAGCAGTACTTC.

The V and J genes are TRBV4-2 and TRBJ2-1; 8 nucleotides match TRBD2. Germline V gene data show CDR1 as LGHNA and CDR2 as YNFKEQ. This CDR3 region has 16 residues. J lost 7 bases, V lost 1 base, and 9 bases had no gene match. CDR3: CASSQVSGRVRNEQFF. The CDR3 nucleotides are TGTGCCAGCAGCCAAGTATCCGGGAGGGTTCGGAATGAGCAGTTCTTC.

The chain joins TRBV28 to TRBJ2-3; 11 nucleotides agree with TRBD2. Germline V CDR1 and CDR2: MDHEN, SYDVKM. The CDR3 has 15 amino acids. Losses at the gene ends were 8 bases for V and 3 bases for J; bases not matched to a gene: 7. CDR3 nucleotides: TGTGCCAGCCTGGGGACTAGCGGAACTACAGATACGCAGTATTTT. This encodes CASLGTSGTTDTQYF.

As DNA, the CDR3 is TGTGCCAGCAGCTTAGTTACTATCGGGAGGGGAAACTCCTACGAGCAGTACTTC. This encodes CASSLVTIGRGNSYEQYF. This chain links TRBV7-9 with TRBJ2-7, with TRBD2 matching 8 bases. This CDR3 is 18 amino acids long. The trim removed 1 base at V and 0 bases at J, leaving 11 bases unmatched. Germline V lookup: CDR1 SEHNR, CDR2 FQNEAQ (reference sequence). Full variable domain (outside the CDR3, taken from reference TRBV7-9 and TRBJ2-7): DTGVSQNPRHKITKRGQNVTFRCDPISEHNRLYWYRQTLGQGPEFLTYFQNEAQLEKSRLLSDRFSAERPKGSFSTLEIQRTEQGDSAMYLCASSLVTIGRGNSYEQYFGPGTRLTVT.

This chain uses TRBV2 with TRBJ2-1; TRBD2 matches at 10 bases. CDR3 length: 15 residues. The germline V gene encodes CDR1 SNHLY and CDR2 FYNNEI. Losses at the gene ends were 5 bases for V and 7 bases for J; bases not matched to a gene: 8. The CDR3 spells CASSPPSGSRNEQFF. CDR3 sequence (DNA): TGTGCCAGCAGTCCCCCTAGCGGGAGCCGTAATGAGCAGTTCTTC.

This chain joins TRBV15 and TRBJ2-3, with unresolved D. V dropped 0 bases and J dropped 4 bases, with 5 bases sitting between them. The CDR3 spans 13 residues. CDR1 is LNHNV, CDR2 YYDKDF, per germline (reference sequence). CDR3 sequence: CATSRDFSDTQYF. For the CDR3, the DNA is TGTGCCACCAGCAGAGATTTCTCAGATACGCAGTATTTT.

V and J are TRBV19 and TRBJ2-5, with TRBD2 matching over 10 bases. This CDR3 spans 16 amino acids. Trimming removed 5 bases from V and 5 bases from J; junction bases left unmatched: 11. Germline CDR1 LNHDA, CDR2 SQIVND (reference sequence). The CDR3 bases are TGTGCCAGTAGTGTACAGGCTAGCGGGAGTTGGGAGACCCAGTACTTC. Translated, it gives CASSVQASGSWETQYF.

This clone was recorded a few times. V gene TRBV5-8 combines with J gene TRBJ1-5; no definite D call. The germline V gene encodes CDR1 SGHTS and CDR2 YDEGEE. The ends were cut back, 3 bases at V and 3 bases at J, with 4 bases in the middle. There are 12 residues in the CDR3. The CDR3 DNA reads as TGTGCCAGCAGCTCCTTCAATCAGCCCCAGCATTTT. Amino acid sequence: CASSSFNQPQHF.

The chain has TRBV18 and TRBJ2-6; 7 bases map to TRBD1. The length of the CDR3 is 15 residues. After removal of 4 bases from V and 2 bases from J, the junction contained 2 bases not matched to a gene. Germline CDR1 KGHSH, CDR2 LQKENI. The CDR3 is CASSRQGAGANVLTF. CDR3 sequence (DNA): TGTGCCAGCTCACGACAGGGAGCTGGGGCCAACGTCCTGACTTTC. Complete variable domain (other parts from reference TRBV18 and TRBJ2-6): NAGVMQNPRHLVRRRGQEARLRCSPMKGHSHVYWYRQLPEEGLKFMVYLQKENIIDESGMPKERFSAEFPKEGPSILRIQQVVRGDSAAYFCASSRQGAGANVLTFGAGSRLTVL.

This sequence joins TRBV2 and TRBJ2-1; no clear D. Germline CDR1 reads SNHLY; CDR2 reads FYNNEI. This CDR3 has 13 residues. V lost 6 bases and J 9 bases, leaving 15 bases between the germline ends. CDR3 protein: CASSQTKPGEQFF. CDR3 nucleotide sequence: TGTGCCAGCAGCCAGACCAAACCGGGTGAGCAGTTCTTC. The variable domain in full, completed from reference TRBV2 and TRBJ2-1, reads EPEVTQTPSHQVTQMGQEVILRCVPISNHLYFYWYRQILGQKVEFLVSFYNNEISEKSEIFDDQFSVERPDGSNFTLKIRSTKLEDSAMYFCASSQTKPGEQFFGPGTRLTVL.

This clone was seen once. The chain carries TRBV5-1 and TRBJ2-6; 8 nucleotides match TRBD1. The J segment lost 3 bases and the V segment lost 7 bases, leaving 12 bases of the junction unmatched. CDR1 and CDR2 from the germline V gene are SGHRS and YFSETQ. CDR3 length: 17 amino acids. CDR3 amino acids: CASEAAGGAFGANVLTF. CDR3 nucleotides: TGCGCCAGCGAGGCTGCAGGGGGCGCATTTGGGGCCAACGTCCTGACTTTC.

This chain connects TRBV13 to TRBJ2-1; 8 bases match TRBD2. V lost 1 base to trimming and J lost 4 bases; unmatched junction nucleotides: 9. The CDR3 extends over 17 amino acids. Germline V gene sequence: CDR1 PRHDT, CDR2 FYEKMQ (reference sequence). The CDR3 DNA sequence: TGTGCCAGCAGCTTAGCCCACCGGGGGGGCACGTACAATGAGCAGTTCTTC. It codes for CASSLAHRGGTYNEQFF.

As for this clone: An end of the junction differs from the germline gene, which may be a read error. The rearrangement uses TRBV7-9 and TRBJ2-5, with 8 bases that match TRBD1. Germline V gene data show CDR1 as SEHNR and CDR2 as FQNEAQ (reference sequence). The CDR3 has 16 amino acids. In nucleotides, the CDR3 is TGTGCCAGCACCTTATCAACCGGGACAGGACGAGAGACCCAGTACTTC. Translation: CASTLSTGTGRETQYF.

J is TRBJ2-5 and V is TRBV18; D may be TRBD2 (5 bases). Trimming took 6 bases from V and 5 from J, leaving 13 bases between them. This CDR3 region has 13 residues. CDR1 KGHSH and CDR2 LQKENI come from the germline V gene. In nucleotides, the CDR3 is TGTGCCAGCTCTCTCGGGGTAGCGGAGACCCAGTACTTC. As protein: CASSLGVAETQYF.

The chain joins TRBV14 to TRBJ2-1, with 7 bases lining up with TRBD1. This CDR3 has 13 amino acids. Trimming at V came to 6 bases and at J to 3 bases, leaving 2 bases not matched to a gene. Germline-derived CDR1 and CDR2 are SGHDN and FVKESK. This CDR3 is CASRRQGYNEQFF. CDR3 DNA sequence: TGTGCCAGCAGAAGACAGGGCTACAATGAGCAGTTCTTC.

The chain employs TRBV2 and TRBJ1-2; weak D call: TRBD1 (6 bases). This CDR3 has 12 residues. Germline assignment: CDR1 SNHLY and CDR2 FYNNEI. Trimming removed 3 bases from V and 8 bases from J, with 10 bases in between. Here the CDR3 reads CASSDAGVGYTF. CDR3 nucleotides: TGTGCCAGCAGTGATGCAGGGGTCGGCTACACCTTC.

J is TRBJ2-5 and V is TRBV5-6; D remains ambiguous. Germline loops: CDR1 SGHDT, CDR2 YYEEEE. With 3 bases removed from V and 1 base from J, the gap between germline ends came to 19 bases. CDR3 length equals 17 residues. Here the CDR3 DNA reads TGTGCCAGCAGCTCACAGAGCTTCCGAACCCCCCAAGAGACCCAGTACTTC. Translation gives CASSSQSFRTPQETQYF.